This T cell receptor beta chain was profiled in a study of T cell repertoires in cytomegalovirus infection. Study in general: It was the public TCR beta signatures that indicated both CMV infection and matching HLA type.

TCRdb called the reads again in MiXCR, with one record for every CDR3 protein. The repertoire holds roughly 500,000 distinct CDR3 sequences, with about 39% as singletons. CDR3 length: 15 amino acids. Germline lookup yields CDR1 MNHNS and CDR2 SASEGT. The trim removed 7 bases at V and 6 bases at J, leaving 8 bases unmatched. Whole-study results and caveats: The response measured ex vivo was dominated by TCR beta clonotypes (HLA-C-restricted and CMV-specific). Totalled public TCR beta family frequency picked out people who carried CMV plus the relevant HLA.

Comment on this clonotype: Its antigen is unidentified.

The clonotype was recovered from a human donor in good health (CMV status not recorded). Some clones in this sample may be carry-over from other donors' samples. This sample comprised cultured PBMCs, obtained from culture after CMV antigen stimulation. The chain carries TRBV6-1 and TRBJ2-7; 14 bases fit TRBD2. The CDR3 reads CASNLGLAGGLEQYF. CDR3 nucleotide sequence: TGTGCCAGCAATCTTGGACTAGCGGGGGGCCTCGAGCAGTACTTC.